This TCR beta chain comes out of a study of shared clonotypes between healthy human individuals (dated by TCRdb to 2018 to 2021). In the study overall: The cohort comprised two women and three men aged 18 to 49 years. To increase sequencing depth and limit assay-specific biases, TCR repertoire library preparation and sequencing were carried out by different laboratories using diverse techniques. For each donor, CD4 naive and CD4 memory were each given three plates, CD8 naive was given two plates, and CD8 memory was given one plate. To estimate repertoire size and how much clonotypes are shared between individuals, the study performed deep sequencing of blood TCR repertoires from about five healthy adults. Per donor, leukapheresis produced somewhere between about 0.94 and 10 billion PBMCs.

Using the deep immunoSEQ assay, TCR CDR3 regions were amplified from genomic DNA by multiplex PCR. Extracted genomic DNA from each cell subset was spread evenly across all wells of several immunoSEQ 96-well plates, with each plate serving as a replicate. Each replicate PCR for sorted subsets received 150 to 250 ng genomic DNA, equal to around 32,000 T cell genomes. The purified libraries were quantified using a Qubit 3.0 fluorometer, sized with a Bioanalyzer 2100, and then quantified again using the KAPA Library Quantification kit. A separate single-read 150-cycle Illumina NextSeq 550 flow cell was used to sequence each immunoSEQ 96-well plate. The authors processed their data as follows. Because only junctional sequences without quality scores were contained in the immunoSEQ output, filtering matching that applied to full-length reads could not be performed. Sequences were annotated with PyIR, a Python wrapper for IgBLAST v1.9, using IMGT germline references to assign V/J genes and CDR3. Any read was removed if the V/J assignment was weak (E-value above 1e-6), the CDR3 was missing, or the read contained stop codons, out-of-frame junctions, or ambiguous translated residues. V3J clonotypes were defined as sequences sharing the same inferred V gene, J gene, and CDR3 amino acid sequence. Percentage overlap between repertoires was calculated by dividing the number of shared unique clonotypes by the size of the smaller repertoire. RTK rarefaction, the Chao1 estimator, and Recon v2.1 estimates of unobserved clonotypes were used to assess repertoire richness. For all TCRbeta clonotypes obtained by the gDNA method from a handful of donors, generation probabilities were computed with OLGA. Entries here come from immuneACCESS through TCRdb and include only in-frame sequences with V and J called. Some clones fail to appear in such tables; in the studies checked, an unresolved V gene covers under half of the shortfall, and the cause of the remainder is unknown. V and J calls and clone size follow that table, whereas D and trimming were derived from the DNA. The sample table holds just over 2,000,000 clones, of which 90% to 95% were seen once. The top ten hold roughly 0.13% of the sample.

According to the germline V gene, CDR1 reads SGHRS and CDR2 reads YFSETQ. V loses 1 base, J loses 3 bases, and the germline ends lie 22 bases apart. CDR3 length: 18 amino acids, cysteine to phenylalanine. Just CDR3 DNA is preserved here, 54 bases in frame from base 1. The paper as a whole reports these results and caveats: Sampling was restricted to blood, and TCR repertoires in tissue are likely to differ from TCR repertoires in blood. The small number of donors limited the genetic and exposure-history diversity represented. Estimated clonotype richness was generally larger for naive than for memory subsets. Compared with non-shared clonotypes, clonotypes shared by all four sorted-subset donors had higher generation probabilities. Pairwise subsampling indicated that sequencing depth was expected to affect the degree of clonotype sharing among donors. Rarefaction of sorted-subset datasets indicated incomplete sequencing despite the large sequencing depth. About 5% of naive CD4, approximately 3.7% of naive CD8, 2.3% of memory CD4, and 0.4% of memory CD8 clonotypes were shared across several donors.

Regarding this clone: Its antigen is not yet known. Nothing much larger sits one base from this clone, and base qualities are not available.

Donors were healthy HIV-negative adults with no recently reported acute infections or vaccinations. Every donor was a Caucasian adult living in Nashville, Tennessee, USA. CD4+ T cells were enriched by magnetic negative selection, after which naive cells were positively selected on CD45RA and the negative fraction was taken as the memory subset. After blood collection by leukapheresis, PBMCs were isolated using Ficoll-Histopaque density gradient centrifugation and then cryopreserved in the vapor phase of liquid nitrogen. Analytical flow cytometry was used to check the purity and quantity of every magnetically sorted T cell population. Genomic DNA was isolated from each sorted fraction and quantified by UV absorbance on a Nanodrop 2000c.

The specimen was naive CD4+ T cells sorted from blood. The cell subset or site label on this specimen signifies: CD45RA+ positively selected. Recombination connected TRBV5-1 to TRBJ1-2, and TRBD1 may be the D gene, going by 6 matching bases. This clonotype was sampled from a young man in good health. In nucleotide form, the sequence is TGCGCCAGCAGCTTGACCGAGACAGGACTAGGGCGGGACTATGGCTACACCTTC. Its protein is CASSLTETGLGRDYGYTF.